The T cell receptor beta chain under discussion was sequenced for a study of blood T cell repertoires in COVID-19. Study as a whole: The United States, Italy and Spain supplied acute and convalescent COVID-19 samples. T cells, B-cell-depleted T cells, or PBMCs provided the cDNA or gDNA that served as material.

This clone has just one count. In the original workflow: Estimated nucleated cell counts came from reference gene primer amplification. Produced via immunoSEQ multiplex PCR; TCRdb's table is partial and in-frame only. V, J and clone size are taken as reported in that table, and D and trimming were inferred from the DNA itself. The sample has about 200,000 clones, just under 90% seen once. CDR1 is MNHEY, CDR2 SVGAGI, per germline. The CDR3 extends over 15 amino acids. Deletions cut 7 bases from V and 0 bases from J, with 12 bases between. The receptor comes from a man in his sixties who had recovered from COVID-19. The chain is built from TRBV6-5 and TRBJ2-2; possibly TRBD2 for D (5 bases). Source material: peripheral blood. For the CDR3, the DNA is TGTGCCAGCATGACGGGGAATGCGAACACCGGGGAGCTGTTTTTT. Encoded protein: CASMTGNANTGELFF.